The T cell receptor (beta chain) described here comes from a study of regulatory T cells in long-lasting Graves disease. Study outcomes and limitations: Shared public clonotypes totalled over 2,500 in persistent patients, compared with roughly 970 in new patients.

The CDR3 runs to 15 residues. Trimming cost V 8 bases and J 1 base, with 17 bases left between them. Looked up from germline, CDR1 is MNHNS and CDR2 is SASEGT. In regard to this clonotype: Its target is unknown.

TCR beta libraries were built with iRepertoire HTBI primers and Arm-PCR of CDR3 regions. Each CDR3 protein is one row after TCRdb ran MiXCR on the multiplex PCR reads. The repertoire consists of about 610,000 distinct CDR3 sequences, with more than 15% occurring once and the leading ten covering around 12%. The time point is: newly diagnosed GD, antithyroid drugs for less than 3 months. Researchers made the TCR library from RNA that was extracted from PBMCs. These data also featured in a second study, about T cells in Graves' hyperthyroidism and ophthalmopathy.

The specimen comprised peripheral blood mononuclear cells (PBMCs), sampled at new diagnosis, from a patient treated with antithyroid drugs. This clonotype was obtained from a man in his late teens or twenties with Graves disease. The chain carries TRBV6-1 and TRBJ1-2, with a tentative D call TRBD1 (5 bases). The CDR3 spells CASVQPTGDNYGYTF. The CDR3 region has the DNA TGTGCCAGCGTACAACCGACGGGGGATAACTATGGCTACACCTTC.